This T cell receptor beta chain was found in a study of blood T cell repertoires in COVID-19. The repertoire was sequenced with immunoSEQ multiplex PCR; TCRdb's copy has only in-frame clones and lacks some. The data hold 210,000 or so clones, with 65% to 85% observed a single time. Enrolment of Seattle patients took place during active infection, and they were followed longitudinally. The CDR3 is 14 amino acids. Per germline, CDR1 LNHDA and CDR2 SQIVND (reference sequence). Deletions cut 6 bases from V and 10 bases from J, with 19 bases between. The source material was peripheral blood. This chain joins TRBV19 and TRBJ2-1; D is perhaps TRBD1 (5 bases). This sequence was found in a woman between 25 and 40 years old with COVID-19, enrolled during active disease. CDR3: CASRSQTRAGEQFF. CDR3 sequence (DNA): TGTGCCAGTAGATCCCAGACCAGGGCAGGGGAGCAGTTCTTC.